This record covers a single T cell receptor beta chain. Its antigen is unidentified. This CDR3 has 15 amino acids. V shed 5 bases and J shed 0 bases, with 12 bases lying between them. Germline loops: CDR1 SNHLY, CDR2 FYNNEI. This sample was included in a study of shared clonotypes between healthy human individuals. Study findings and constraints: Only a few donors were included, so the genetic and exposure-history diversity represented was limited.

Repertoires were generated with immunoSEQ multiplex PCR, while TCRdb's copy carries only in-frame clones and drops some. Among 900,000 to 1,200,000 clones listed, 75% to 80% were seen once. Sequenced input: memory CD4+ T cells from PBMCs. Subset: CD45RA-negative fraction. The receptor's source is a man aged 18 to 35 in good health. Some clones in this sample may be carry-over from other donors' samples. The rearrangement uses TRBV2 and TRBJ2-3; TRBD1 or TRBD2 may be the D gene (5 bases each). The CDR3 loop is CASSPLGDSTDTQYF. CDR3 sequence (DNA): TGTGCCAGCAGTCCCCTGGGGGACAGCACAGATACGCAGTATTTT.